A selection of T cell receptor beta chains follows, all from one sample in a study of cytomegalovirus exposure and HLA in healthy donors. The protocol was immunoSEQ multiplex PCR, while the TCRdb copy is restricted to in-frame clones and leaves out a portion. Of about 210,000 clones listed, approximately 81% are singletons. The specimen was PBMCs. The source is a man aged 25 to 40 in good health and CMV-seronegative. Each CDR3 is given without its conserved first and last residue.

V | CDR3
TRBV5-1 | ASSPGGQLWGHQPQH
TRBV7-9 | ASSLAPQGNTIY
TRBV4-1 | ASSQLTGLATNEKLF
TRBV28 | ASQDHRAFGEKLF
TRBV7-9 | ASSLGMGQKPYEQY
TRBV28 | ASLNGGRQF
TRBV6-1 | ASSVGGTASYGYT
TRBV10-3 | ATRGLSYEQY
TRBV28 | ASRLRGLPPHTEAF
TRBV10-3 | AISDSNRVTEAF
TRBV2 | ASSMTQGWESSGNTIY
TRBV5-6 | ASSLTGGAGKNIQY
TRBV6-6 | ASLRDSQDTQY
TRBV6-1 | ASTSFSQGYGYT
TRBV7-9 | ASSLGDRGSYNEQF
TRBV28 | ASSAGQGVPYEQY
TRBV2 | ASKEGSSYEQY
TRBV19 | AIRSKSTDTQY
TRBV2 | ASSDRQGTAGELF
TRBV7-9 | ASSSSTSGGAGDTQY
TRBV11-2 | ASSPGQGRELF
TRBV10-1 | ASSDETGNVNEQF
TRBV6-4 | ASSEAGGENEQF
TRBV11-2 | ASRWDSMNTEAF
TRBV2 | ASSEARGTGSPGNTIY
TRBV5-1 | ASSLDRSNYGYT
TRBV5-1 | ASSGVSQGTGELF
TRBV2 | ASMTTEFGNTIY
TRBV9 | ASSPGQVANEQY
TRBV7-9 | ASSLEAGVYNEQF
TRBV6-1 | ASSEWGGRGGSDTQY
TRBV5-4 | ASSPGGPKNIQY
TRBV10-3 | AIRDSATNEKLF
TRBV7-6 | ASSFMGGGAENEQF
TRBV7-9 | ASSLDYRVPNTGELF
TRBV6-4 | ASSDDSSYNEQF
TRBV7-7 | ASSLGASPYNEQF
TRBV7-8 | ASSPLGQGARNTEAF
TRBV5-1 | ASSFLAGEYNEQF
TRBV6-1 | ATRTGGHQPQH
TRBV27 | ASSFITGSYEQY
TRBV19 | ASSIGRGPSYEQY
TRBV6-5 | ACSSSQAQY
TRBV5-1 | ASSLIGTSKYEQY
TRBV2 | ASSEEEGGQETQY